Shown below are 31 T cell receptor beta chains from a single sample sequenced in a study of blood T cell repertoires in COVID-19. TCRdb keeps only in-frame clones here, not all; method: immunoSEQ multiplex PCR. In the table there are about 150,000 clones, roughly 78% of which are singletons. Sequencing used peripheral blood. The receptors derive from a human donor with acute or convalescent COVID-19. The donor label of this sample is uncertain.

The CDR3 nucleotides read TGTGCCAGCAGTGCGCGCTTCGCAGGGGGCGATTTTTCACCCCTCCACTTT. Encoded protein: CASSARFAGGDFSPLHF. The chain uses TRBV6-1 and TRBJ1-6; TRBD1 matches at 8 bases. V lost 4 bases and J lost 9; bases outside the gene matches: 14. The CDR3 consists of 17 residues. From germline, CDR1 is MNHNS and CDR2 SASEGT.

CDR3 region: CASSLEPGVAGNTIYF. In DNA form, the CDR3 reads TGCGCCAGCAGCTTGGAGCCGGGGGTAGCTGGAAACACCATATATTTT. The chain recombines TRBV5-1 with TRBJ1-3; possible D gene TRBD1, 5 bases. The CDR3 is made up of 16 amino acids. CDR1 is SGHRS and CDR2 is YFSETQ in the germline V gene. V lost 0 bases, J lost 2 bases, and 12 bases lay in between.

The chain has TRBV4-2 and TRBJ1-4, with D uncertain. CDR3 length: 13 residues. V was clipped by 0 bases and J by 5 bases, with 4 bases between them. Germline V gives CDR1 LGHNA, CDR2 YNFKEQ. CDR3 DNA: TGTGCCAGCAGCCAAGAACTGAATGAAAAACTGTTTTTT. Protein sequence: CASSQELNEKLFF.

This clone was recorded at least ten times. Other DNA sequences in this specimen translate into the identical CDR3. This chain joins TRBV19 and TRBJ1-1, with a possible D match to TRBD1 (5 bases). V dropped 9 bases and J dropped 5 bases, with 16 bases sitting between them. This CDR3 is 13 amino acids long. CDR1 and CDR2 (germline): LNHDA, SQIVND (reference sequence). CDR3 sequence (DNA): TGTGCCAGCTCTCTGGAGGGGCGGACTGAAGCTTTCTTT. Translation gives CASSLEGRTEAFF.

This clone was seen a few times. The chain's CDR3 is CASSLASGEAFF. For the CDR3, the DNA is TGTGCCAGCAGCTTAGCGTCGGGTGAAGCTTTCTTT. V is TRBV5-4 and J is TRBJ1-1; D remains unclear. CDR3 length: 12 residues. Germline V gives CDR1 SGHNT, CDR2 YYREEE (reference sequence). Trimming took 2 bases from V and 7 from J, leaving 9 bases between them.

V and J are TRBV18 and TRBJ2-1; D may be TRBD1 (5 bases). The germline gives CDR1 KGHSH, CDR2 LQKENI. Trimming shortened V by 1 base and J by 6 bases, and 10 bases separated the two germline ends. The CDR3 has 14 amino acids. The CDR3 loop is CASSPQGSRNEQFF. Written as DNA, the CDR3 is TGTGCCAGCTCACCACAGGGGTCTCGCAATGAGCAGTTCTTC.

The V and J genes are TRBV5-1 and TRBJ2-6, with a tentative D call TRBD1 (6 bases). Germline V CDR1 and CDR2: SGHRS, YFSETQ. Trimming took off 2 bases at V and 0 bases at J, with 15 bases between the two ends. The CDR3 totals 18 residues. The CDR3: CASSFSDRPTSGANVLTF. The CDR3 DNA follows: TGCGCCAGCAGCTTTTCGGACAGACCGACCTCTGGGGCCAACGTCCTGACTTTC.

The chain couples TRBV2 to TRBJ2-3; 10 nucleotides align to TRBD1. This CDR3 is 14 amino acids long. The J segment lost 3 bases and the V segment lost 6 bases, leaving 3 bases of the junction unmatched. Germline values: CDR1 SNHLY, CDR2 FYNNEI. The DNA of the CDR3 is TGTGCCAGCAGCCCGGGACAGGGGACAGATACGCAGTATTTT. Protein: CASSPGQGTDTQYF.

Here the CDR3 DNA reads TGTGCCAGCAGTGAACACCCGCAGGTCCAGTACTTC. It specifies CASSEHPQVQYF. This rearrangement joins TRBV6-1 to TRBJ2-7; the D is unclear. CDR1 is MNHNS, CDR2 SASEGT, per germline. Trimming removed 2 bases at V and 10 bases at J, with 12 bases between. The CDR3 sequence is 12 residues long.

The V and J genes are TRBV5-1 and TRBJ2-7; 7 nucleotides match TRBD1. The CDR3 spans 12 residues. Germline V lookup: CDR1 SGHRS, CDR2 YFSETQ. Trimming cost V 4 bases and J 12 bases; bases outside gene matches: 10. The CDR3, as DNA: TGCGCCAGCAGCCAAAATAAACAGGGGTGGTACTTC. Encoded protein: CASSQNKQGWYF.

The chain is built from TRBV7-2 and TRBJ1-1, with D possibly TRBD1 on 5 matching bases. The V end was cut by 3 bases, the J end by 3 bases, with 14 bases between. Per the germline V gene, CDR1 is SGHTA and CDR2 is FQGNSA. The CDR3 loop spans 15 amino acids. The chain's CDR3 is CASSFGGGSYTEAFF. CDR3 nucleotides: TGTGCCAGCAGCTTCGGGGGAGGGAGTTACACTGAAGCTTTCTTT.

This chain uses TRBV5-6 with TRBJ1-2; D is perhaps TRBD1 (6 bases). CDR3 length: 13 amino acids. V lost 5 bases and J lost 4, with 12 bases in between. Germline CDR1 SGHDT, CDR2 YYEEEE. CDR3 DNA sequence: TGTGCCAGCAGACGGGTAGGGGGCTATGGCTACACCTTC. Residues: CASRRVGGYGYTF. Using reference TRBV5-6 and TRBJ1-2 for the parts outside the CDR3, the full variable domain is DAGVTQSPTHLIKTRGQQVTLRCSPKSGHDTVSWYQQALGQGPQFIFQYYEEEERQRGNFPDRFSGHQFPNYSSELNVNALLLGDSALYLCASRRVGGYGYTFGSGTRLTVV.

This clone was found a few times. The chain combines TRBV12-3 or TRBV12-4 with TRBJ1-1; D gene ambiguous. V lost 3 bases and J lost 10, with 9 bases in between. The CDR3 totals 11 residues. The CDR3 region is CASSFSRGAFF. CDR3 in DNA: TGTGCCAGCAGTTTCTCCCGGGGAGCTTTCTTT.

The chain recombines TRBV18 with TRBJ1-5; 8 bases fit TRBD1. Germline CDR1 is KGHSH and CDR2 is LQKENI. V shed 2 bases, J shed 6 bases, and the junction held 6 bases outside the gene matches. This CDR3 spans 15 amino acids. This CDR3 reads CASSPNRGERQPQHF. The CDR3 DNA reads TGTGCCAGCTCACCAAACAGGGGGGAGCGTCAGCCCCAGCATTTT. Full variable domain (missing parts from reference TRBV18 and TRBJ1-5): NAGVMQNPRHLVRRRGQEARLRCSPMKGHSHVYWYRQLPEEGLKFMVYLQKENIIDESGMPKERFSAEFPKEGPSILRIQQVVRGDSAAYFCASSPNRGERQPQHFGDGTRLSIL.

The rearrangement links TRBV29-1 to TRBJ2-2; D is possibly TRBD1 (5 bases). The CDR3 contains 16 residues. V was clipped by 2 bases and J by 3 bases, with 16 bases between them. Germline assignment: CDR1 SQVTM and CDR2 ANQGSEA. The DNA for the CDR3 is TGCAGCGTTGAAAGATCAGGGTCAGCGTACACCGGGGAGCTGTTTTTT. Translating gives CSVERSGSAYTGELFF.

This sequence joins TRBV7-9 and TRBJ2-3; 8 bases agree with TRBD1. Germline CDR1 SEHNR, CDR2 FQNEAQ (reference sequence). V shed 5 bases and J 0 bases; nucleotides not matched to a gene: 7. This CDR3 region has 16 residues. The CDR3 loop is CASSRGTGRSTDTQYF. DNA of the CDR3: TGTGCCAGCAGCCGTGGGACAGGCCGAAGCACAGATACGCAGTATTTT. The entire variable domain, with the rest obtained from reference TRBV7-9 and TRBJ2-3, is as follows: DTGVSQNPRHKITKRGQNVTFRCDPISEHNRLYWYRQTLGQGPEFLTYFQNEAQLEKSRLLSDRFSAERPKGSFSTLEIQRTEQGDSAMYLCASSRGTGRSTDTQYFGPGTRLTVL.

The chain combines TRBV30 with TRBJ1-5, with D perhaps TRBD1 (6 bases). This CDR3 spans 13 amino acids. CDR1 GTSNPN and CDR2 SVGIG come from the germline V gene (reference sequence). V was clipped by 1 base and J by 7 bases, with 11 bases between them. The CDR3 is CAWSDRVDQPQHF. Written as DNA, the CDR3 is TGTGCCTGGAGTGACAGGGTGGACCAGCCCCAGCATTTT.

The rearrangement uses TRBV12-3 or TRBV12-4 and TRBJ2-5, with D possibly TRBD2 on 6 matching bases. The CDR3 runs to 13 residues. The ends were cut back, 6 bases at V and 5 bases at J, with 13 bases in the middle. The CDR3 loop is CASRGGAGETQYF. The CDR3 bases are TGTGCCAGCAGGGGCGGTGCGGGGGAGACCCAGTACTTC.

This clone was detected a few times. J is TRBJ2-3 and V is TRBV6-5, with 7 bases matching TRBD1. Germline V lookup: CDR1 MNHEY, CDR2 SVGAGI. Losses at the gene ends were 6 bases for V and 3 bases for J; bases not matched to a gene: 9. The CDR3 contains 15 residues. The DNA for the CDR3 is TGTGCCAGCAGCGGGAAGGGGGCTGGAACAGATACGCAGTATTTT. It codes for CASSGKGAGTDTQYF.

This clone was picked up one time. Written as DNA, the CDR3 is TGTGCCAGCAGCTTGGCCCGGGCGGGGGAAGAGACCCAGTACTTC. Translated, it gives CASSLARAGEETQYF. The V gene is TRBV5-6, the J gene TRBJ2-5, with TRBD2 matching 7 bases. The CDR3 has 15 residues. Germline V CDR1 and CDR2: SGHDT, YYEEEE. The ends lost 0 bases at V and 3 bases at J; junction bases unmatched: 5.

J is TRBJ2-7 and V is TRBV3-1 (or the pseudogene TRBV3-2); the match to TRBD1 covers 8 bases. Germline assignment: CDR1 LGHDT and CDR2 YNNKEL (reference sequence). After removal of 4 bases from V and 4 bases from J, the junction contained 6 bases not matched to a gene. The CDR3 sequence is 14 residues long. The CDR3 nucleotides read TGTGCCAGCAGCCGATTGGGACAGGAGTACGAGCAGTACTTC. Translating gives CASSRLGQEYEQYF.

The sample holds a few counts of this clone. This rearrangement joins TRBV21-1 to TRBJ1-2. TRBV21-1 is classified as a pseudogene. The CDR3 contains 14 residues. CDR3 DNA sequence: TGTGCCAGCAGCAAAAGGGAGGATTACTATGGCTACACCTTC. Protein product: CASSKREDYYGYTF.

This chain connects TRBV5-1 to TRBJ1-1; TRBD1 aligns across 10 bases. Germline V gene lookup returns CDR1 SGHRS and CDR2 YFSETQ. The CDR3 consists of 15 residues. V was pared by 5 bases and J by 4 bases, with 8 bases of the junction left unmatched. CDR3 DNA: TGCGCCAGCAGGTCGACAGGGGGCGAGACCACTGAAGCTTTCTTT. Translated, it gives CASRSTGGETTEAFF. The full variable domain, in which reference TRBV5-1 and TRBJ1-1 provide the parts outside the CDR3, is KAGVTQTPRYLIKTRGQQVTLSCSPISGHRSVSWYQQTPGQGLQFLFEYFSETQRNKGNFPGRFSGRQFSNSRSEMNVSTLELGDSALYLCASRSTGGETTEAFFGQGTRLTVV.

Only one count was recorded for this clone. This chain joins TRBV18 and TRBJ2-7; D is perhaps TRBD1 (5 bases). Trimming removed 0 bases from V and 6 bases from J, with 15 bases in between. Per the germline V gene, CDR1 is KGHSH and CDR2 is LQKENI. The CDR3 extends over 15 amino acids. CDR3 nucleotides: TGTGCCAGCTCACCACCCCGTGCGCAGGGTGGCGAGCAGTACTTC. Protein sequence: CASSPPRAQGGEQYF.

A single count supports this clone. The V gene is TRBV11-3, the J gene TRBJ2-1, with TRBD1 as a possible D gene (6 bases). With 0 bases removed from V and 1 base from J, the gap between germline ends came to 7 bases. CDR1 is SGHNT and CDR2 is YENEEA in the germline V gene. The CDR3 length is 15 residues. In nucleotides, the CDR3 is TGTGCCAGCAGCTTAGACAGGGGTTCCTACAATGAGCAGTTCTTC. Encoded protein: CASSLDRGSYNEQFF.

The chain links TRBV19 to TRBJ1-4; 7 bases agree with TRBD1. Unmatched junction bases numbered 4, after V lost 4 bases and J lost 5 bases. This CDR3 contains 14 residues. CDR1 and CDR2 (germline): LNHDA, SQIVND (reference sequence). CDR3 residues: CASSRGQLNEKLFF. DNA for the CDR3: TGTGCCAGTAGTAGGGGACAGTTAAATGAAAAACTGTTTTTT.

The genes are TRBV5-6 and TRBJ2-5; D is possibly TRBD2 (6 bases). Trimming shortened V by 0 bases and J by 5 bases, and 8 bases separated the two germline ends. Germline CDR1 is SGHDT and CDR2 is YYEEEE. The CDR3 covers 13 residues. For the CDR3, the DNA is TGTGCCAGCAGCTTGGCGGAGGGGGAGACCCAGTACTTC. It specifies CASSLAEGETQYF.

This chain connects TRBV18 to TRBJ1-2; unclear D gene. The CDR3 is 16 amino acids. V shed 2 bases and J shed 7 bases, with 20 bases lying between them. Looked up from germline, CDR1 is KGHSH and CDR2 is LQKENI. The CDR3 region has the DNA TGTGCCAGCTCACCATCTCCCGGGATCCTTGTAGGTGGCTACACCTTC. Its protein product is CASSPSPGILVGGYTF.

The chain joins TRBV5-6 to TRBJ1-1, with D possibly matching TRBD1 (5 bases). Germline V lookup: CDR1 SGHDT, CDR2 YYEEEE. V was clipped by 4 bases and J by 4 bases, with 8 bases between them. The CDR3 is 12 residues long. The DNA for the CDR3 is TGTGCCAGCAGCAGGGGTCCCACTGAAGCTTTCTTT. Its protein product is CASSRGPTEAFF.

The chain is built from TRBV7-8 and TRBJ1-4; D is unclear. Per germline, CDR1 SGHVS and CDR2 FQNEAQ. V gave up 1 base and J gave up 8 bases, with 14 bases separating them. This CDR3 is 15 amino acids long. CDR3 amino acids: CASSLGQQLSEKLFF. CDR3 in DNA: TGTGCCAGCAGCTTAGGGCAACAGTTGAGCGAAAAACTGTTTTTT.

The rearrangement uses TRBV19 and TRBJ2-1; TRBD1 matches at 8 bases. Germline values: CDR1 LNHDA, CDR2 SQIVND (reference sequence). The CDR3 loop spans 16 amino acids. V lost 8 bases and J lost 2; bases outside the gene matches: 11. In DNA form, the CDR3 reads TGTGCCAGTTCCACACTACAGGGGGGACCCTACAATGAGCAGTTCTTC. As protein: CASSTLQGGPYNEQFF.